These T cell receptor beta chains were read from a single sample in a study of shared clonotypes between healthy human individuals. Measured with immunoSEQ multiplex PCR; TCRdb has only the in-frame clones, and not every one. The sample records about half a million clones, about 72% being singletons. Sequenced material: PBMCs. The origin of the receptors is a woman aged 40 to 49 in good health. Some clones in this sample may be carry-over from other donors' samples. Both conserved end residues are part of each CDR3. Fields, in order: CDR3 length, V gene, D gene, J gene, clone size, CDR3 DNA, CDR3 protein. The D gene is left open where the match is weak. Not all rows give a size; the values are once, few, many and, for expanded clones, a class.

16	TRBV18	-	TRBJ2-1	-	TGTGCCAGCTCACCAAGGGGCAAGGGGCCGGGGGTTGAGCAGTTCTTC	CASSPRGKGPGVEQFF
11	TRBV14	-	TRBJ2-3	many	TGTGCCAGCAGGGGGGCAGATACGCAGTATTTT	CASRGADTQYF
14	TRBV9	-	TRBJ2-6	-	TGTGCCAGCAGCGAGCCGTCTGGGGCCAACGTCCTGACTTTC	CASSEPSGANVLTF
15	TRBV5-1	TRBD2	TRBJ2-5	-	TGCGCCAGCAGCTTGAATCCGGGAGCGGGGGAGACCCAGTACTTC	CASSLNPGAGETQYF
14	TRBV25-1	-	TRBJ1-1	once	TGTGCCAGCAGGGGAACAGGGTTGGACACTGAAGCTTTCTTT	CASRGTGLDTEAFF
14	TRBV2	-	TRBJ2-5	many	TGTGCCAGCAGTGAAGGGACCCCGCGGGAGACCCAGTACTTC	CASSEGTPRETQYF
14	TRBV10-3	-	TRBJ2-7	-	TGTGCCATCAGCCTTAGACCGCAAACCTACGAGCAGTACTTC	CAISLRPQTYEQYF
14	TRBV7-2	-	TRBJ1-3	-	TGTGCCAGCAGCCGGGGGGGGATTGGAAACACCATATATTTT	CASSRGGIGNTIYF
14	TRBV7-3	-	TRBJ2-6	-	TGTGCCTCCGGCCCCAGGGCTGGGGCCAACGTCCTGACTTTC	CASGPRAGANVLTF
14	TRBV28	TRBD2	TRBJ2-5	-	TGTGCCAGCAGGCTAGCGGGAGTAATGGAGACCCAGTACTTC	CASRLAGVMETQYF
15	TRBV10-3	TRBD1	TRBJ2-1	-	TGTGCCAGCAGTGACGGGACAGGGGAATACAATGAGCAGTTCTTC	CASSDGTGEYNEQFF
15	TRBV5-6	-	TRBJ1-2	-	TGTGCCAGCAGCCTGTGGGGAGGCGACCTCTATGGCTACACCTTC	CASSLWGGDLYGYTF
17	TRBV27	TRBD2	TRBJ2-2	-	TGTGCCAGCACTGACCGTAGAGCGGGAGTGCACACCGGGGAGCTGTTTTTT	CASTDRRAGVHTGELFF
16	TRBV5-1	-	TRBJ2-1	-	TGCGCCAGCAGCTTGGACTCCACAGTGACCTACAATGAGCAGTTCTTC	CASSLDSTVTYNEQFF
14	TRBV11-2	TRBD2	TRBJ2-7	-	TGTGCCAGCAGCTCTGGACTAGGTCTCTACGAGCAGTACTTC	CASSSGLGLYEQYF
15	TRBV5-1	-	TRBJ1-2	-	TGCGCCAGCAGCGACAGACAGACCGGAGGGTATGGCTACACCTTC	CASSDRQTGGYGYTF
14	TRBV29-1	-	TRBJ2-3	-	TGCAGCGTCCGGGGCCTGCACCCCACAGATACGCAGTATTTT	CSVRGLHPTDTQYF
16	TRBV15	TRBD2	TRBJ2-7	-	TGTGCCACCAGCAGAGATCCTAGCGGGGGTACCCGCGAGCAGTACTTC	CATSRDPSGGTREQYF
12	TRBV5-1	-	TRBJ2-7	-	TGCGCCAGCAGCTTAGACACCTACGAGCAGTACTTC	CASSLDTYEQYF
13	TRBV10-3	-	TRBJ2-1	-	TGTGCCATCAGTGCCCCTACTAGGGATGAGCAGTTCTTC	CAISAPTRDEQFF
14	TRBV5-6	-	TRBJ2-4	-	TGTGCCAGCAGCTTTAGTGGAGCCAAAAACATTCAGTACTTC	CASSFSGAKNIQYF
13	TRBV27	TRBD1	TRBJ2-1	-	TGTGCCAGCAGACCACAGGGGTACAATGAGCAGTTCTTC	CASRPQGYNEQFF
12	TRBV27	-	TRBJ2-3	-	TGTGCCTCCGGGATTAGCACAGATACGCAGTATTTT	CASGISTDTQYF
18	TRBV5-4	-	TRBJ1-1	-	TGTGCCAGCAGCTTGGAAGTCACGAGGGGCAGAGAGAACACTGAAGCTTTCTTT	CASSLEVTRGRENTEAFF
15	TRBV5-1	TRBD2	TRBJ2-7	-	TGCGCCAGCAGCTTGGGCAGCGGGAGCTCCTACGAGCAGTACTTC	CASSLGSGSSYEQYF
15	TRBV7-8	TRBD1	TRBJ1-5	-	TGTGCCAGCAGCCCCGACAGGGGGCCAGGTCAGCCCCAGCATTTT	CASSPDRGPGQPQHF
15	TRBV5-1	-	TRBJ1-3	-	TGCGCCAGCAGCTTGGGGTCGGGATCCGGAAACACCATATATTTT	CASSLGSGSGNTIYF
16	TRBV6-1	TRBD2	TRBJ2-3	-	TGTGCCAGCAGTGAACGCCTAGCGGGGCTCACAGATACGCAGTATTTT	CASSERLAGLTDTQYF
14	TRBV19	-	TRBJ2-7	few	TGTGCCAGTAGTAGGGGCGGCGGGTCCTACGAGCAGTACTTC	CASSRGGGSYEQYF